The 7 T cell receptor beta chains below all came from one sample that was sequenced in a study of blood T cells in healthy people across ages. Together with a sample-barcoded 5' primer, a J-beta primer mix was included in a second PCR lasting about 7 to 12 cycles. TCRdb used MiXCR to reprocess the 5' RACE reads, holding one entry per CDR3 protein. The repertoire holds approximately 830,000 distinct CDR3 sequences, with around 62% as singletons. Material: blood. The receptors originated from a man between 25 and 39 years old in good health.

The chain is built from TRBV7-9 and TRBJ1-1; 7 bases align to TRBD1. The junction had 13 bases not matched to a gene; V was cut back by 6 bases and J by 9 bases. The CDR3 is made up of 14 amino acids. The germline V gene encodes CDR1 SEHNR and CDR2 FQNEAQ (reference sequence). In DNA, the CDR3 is TGTGCCAGCAGAGCCGGGACAGCGGTGAGTCAAGCTTTCTTT. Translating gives CASRAGTAVSQAFF.

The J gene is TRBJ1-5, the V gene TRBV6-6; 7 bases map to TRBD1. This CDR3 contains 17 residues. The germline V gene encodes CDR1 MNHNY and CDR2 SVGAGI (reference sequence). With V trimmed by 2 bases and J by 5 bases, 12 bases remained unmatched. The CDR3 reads CASSYPQTGNQDQPQHF. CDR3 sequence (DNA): TGTGCCAGCAGTTACCCACAGACAGGGAACCAAGATCAGCCCCAGCATTTT.

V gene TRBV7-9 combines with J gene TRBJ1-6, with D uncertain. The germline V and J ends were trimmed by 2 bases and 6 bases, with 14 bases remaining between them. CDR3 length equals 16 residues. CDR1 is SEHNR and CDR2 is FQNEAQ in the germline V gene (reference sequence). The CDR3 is CASSLSSSLSNSPLHF. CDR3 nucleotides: TGTGCCAGCAGCTTATCGTCCAGCCTCTCTAATTCACCCCTCCACTTT.

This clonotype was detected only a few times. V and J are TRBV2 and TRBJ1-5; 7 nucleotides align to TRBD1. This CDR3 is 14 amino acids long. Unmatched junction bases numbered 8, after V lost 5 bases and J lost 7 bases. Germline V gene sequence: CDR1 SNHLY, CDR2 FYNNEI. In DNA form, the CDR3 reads TGTGCCAGCAGTCCGACAGGGTGGGAACAGCCCCAGCATTTT. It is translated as CASSPTGWEQPQHF.

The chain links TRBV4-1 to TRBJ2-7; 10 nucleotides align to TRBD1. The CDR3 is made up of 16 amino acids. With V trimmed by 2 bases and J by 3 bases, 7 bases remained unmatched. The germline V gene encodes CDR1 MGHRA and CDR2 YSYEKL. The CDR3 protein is CASSQPGTGVHYEQYF. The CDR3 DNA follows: TGCGCCAGCAGCCAACCCGGGACAGGGGTCCACTACGAGCAGTACTTC.

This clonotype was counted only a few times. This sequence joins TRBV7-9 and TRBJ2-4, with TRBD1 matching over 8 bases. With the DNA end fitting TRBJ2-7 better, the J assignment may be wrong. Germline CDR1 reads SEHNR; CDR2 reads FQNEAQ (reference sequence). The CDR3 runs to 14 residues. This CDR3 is CASSLGQGAFEQYF. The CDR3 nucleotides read TGTGCCAGCAGCTTAGGCCAGGGGGCGTTCGAGCAGTACTTC.

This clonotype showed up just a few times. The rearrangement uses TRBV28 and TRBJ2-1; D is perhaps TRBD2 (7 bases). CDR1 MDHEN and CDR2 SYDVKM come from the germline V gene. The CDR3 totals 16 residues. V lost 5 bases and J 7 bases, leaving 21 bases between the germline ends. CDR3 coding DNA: TGTGCCAGCAGTCCTGTAGGAGGGGGGGCCGCAAATGAGCAGTTCTTC. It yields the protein CASSPVGGGAANEQFF.